Listed below are T cell receptor beta chains from one sample, sequenced in a study of patients and donors after allogeneic stem cell transplantation. From the RT-PCR reads, TCRdb called clonotypes with MiXCR, one entry per CDR3 protein. Of 200,000 to 250,000 distinct CDR3 sequences detected, roughly 15% appear once; the ten largest clones hold around a tenth. Sequenced input: blood, either unsorted or a sorted T cell fraction (not recorded which). These receptors were obtained from a human donor who was either an allogeneic HSCT recipient or a stem cell or donor lymphocyte infusion donor (not recorded which). It is not recorded whose cells these are; they may come from a transplant donor. Both conserved end residues are part of each CDR3. Fields, in order: clone size, V gene, J gene, D gene, CDR3 DNA, CDR3 protein. A D gene is named only where the DNA matches it firmly. Only part of the rows carry a size: once, few, many, or a class if the clone is expanded.

clone_size: few
v_call: TRBV6-6
j_call: TRBJ1-5
d_call: NA
cdr3_nt: TGTGCCAGCGGACTAACCCGTGATCAGCCCCAGCATTTT
cdr3_aa: CASGLTRDQPQHF

clone_size: few
v_call: TRBV7-9
j_call: TRBJ2-3
d_call: NA
cdr3_nt: TGTGCCAGCAGCTTAAGGTCGCGTTACCCGGGTACAGATACGCAGTATTTT
cdr3_aa: CASSLRSRYPGTDTQYF

clone_size: many
v_call: TRBV4-2
j_call: TRBJ2-3
d_call: NA
cdr3_nt: TGTGCCAGCAGGCAGACACAAAACACAGATACGCAGTATTTT
cdr3_aa: CASRQTQNTDTQYF

clone_size: few
v_call: TRBV5-1
j_call: TRBJ2-1
d_call: TRBD1
cdr3_nt: TGCGCCAGCAGCTTTGGGGACAGGGTGGTCGATGAGCAGTTCTTC
cdr3_aa: CASSFGDRVVDEQFF

clone_size: few
v_call: TRBV11-1
j_call: TRBJ2-2
d_call: NA
cdr3_nt: TGTGCCAGCAGCCCGTACAGGGACGGGGAGCTGTTTTTT
cdr3_aa: CASSPYRDGELFF

clone_size: NA
v_call: TRBV7-2
j_call: TRBJ2-5
d_call: TRBD2
cdr3_nt: TGTGCCAGCAGCTTAAGGACTAGCGGGGGGAGTATGACCCAGTACTTC
cdr3_aa: CASSLRTSGGSMTQYF

clone_size: many
v_call: TRBV7-8
j_call: TRBJ2-7
d_call: NA
cdr3_nt: TGTGCCAGCAGCCCCGGACGTATTCCCTACGAGCAGTACTTC
cdr3_aa: CASSPGRIPYEQYF

clone_size: many
v_call: TRBV6-4
j_call: TRBJ1-1
d_call: TRBD1
cdr3_nt: TGTGCCAGCAAACCTTCGGGACAGGGGGCTACTGAAGCTTTCTTT
cdr3_aa: CASKPSGQGATEAFF

clone_size: NA
v_call: TRBV6-2/TRBV6-3
j_call: TRBJ2-2
d_call: NA
cdr3_nt: TGTGCCAGCACTCATGGGCAGGGAGTAACCGGGGAGCTGTTTTTT
cdr3_aa: CASTHGQGVTGELFF

clone_size: NA
v_call: TRBV27
j_call: TRBJ1-6
d_call: NA
cdr3_nt: TGTGCCAGCAGTAGAACCGGGACAAGGAGTCGCAATTCACCCCTCCACTTT
cdr3_aa: CASSRTGTRSRNSPLHF

clone_size: NA
v_call: TRBV25-1
j_call: TRBJ2-7
d_call: TRBD1
cdr3_nt: TGTGCCAGCAGTGAACCCCGGACAGGGCGCAACGAGCAGTACTTC
cdr3_aa: CASSEPRTGRNEQYF

clone_size: NA
v_call: TRBV5-1
j_call: TRBJ2-1
d_call: NA
cdr3_nt: TGCGCCAGCAGCTTGGAGGTCCGGCGCGGAGAGCAGTTCTTC
cdr3_aa: CASSLEVRRGEQFF

clone_size: NA
v_call: TRBV20-1
j_call: TRBJ2-3
d_call: NA
cdr3_nt: TGCAGTGCCCACCCCCTAGGGGGGGCCCACACAGATACGCAGTATTTT
cdr3_aa: CSAHPLGGAHTDTQYF

clone_size: few
v_call: TRBV5-1
j_call: TRBJ2-5
d_call: NA
cdr3_nt: TGCGCCAGCAGCTTGGTTGCGGGGTTAGAGACCCAGTACTTC
cdr3_aa: CASSLVAGLETQYF

clone_size: few
v_call: TRBV12-3/TRBV12-4
j_call: TRBJ2-1
d_call: TRBD2
cdr3_nt: TGTGCCAGCAGTCTGACTAGCGGGGGGATGGTGTTCTTC
cdr3_aa: CASSLTSGGMVFF

clone_size: NA
v_call: TRBV3-1
j_call: TRBJ2-7
d_call: TRBD2
cdr3_nt: TGTGCCAGCAGCCCTACCACGGGAGCGGGGGGTCTCGAGCAGTACTTC
cdr3_aa: CASSPTTGAGGLEQYF

clone_size: NA
v_call: TRBV3-1
j_call: TRBJ1-5
d_call: NA
cdr3_nt: TGTGCCAGCAGCCAGGGCGAACAGCCCCAGCATTTT
cdr3_aa: CASSQGEQPQHF

clone_size: NA
v_call: TRBV29-1
j_call: TRBJ2-1
d_call: TRBD2
cdr3_nt: TGCAGCATCCCCCTGGCGGGGAGGGACGAGCAGTTCTTC
cdr3_aa: CSIPLAGRDEQFF

clone_size: NA
v_call: TRBV15
j_call: TRBJ2-1
d_call: NA
cdr3_nt: TGTGCCACCAGCAGAAGTGCCTCTTACAATGAGCAGTTCTTC
cdr3_aa: CATSRSASYNEQFF

clone_size: many
v_call: TRBV7-3
j_call: TRBJ2-7
d_call: NA
cdr3_nt: TGTGCCAGCAGCTTAGACGGGGCAAGCTCCTACGAGCAGTACTTC
cdr3_aa: CASSLDGASSYEQYF

clone_size: few
v_call: TRBV6-1
j_call: TRBJ1-1
d_call: NA
cdr3_nt: TGTGCCAGCAGAATCGGGGGCACCTGGCGTGATGAAGCTTTCTTT
cdr3_aa: CASRIGGTWRDEAFF

clone_size: few
v_call: TRBV7-2
j_call: TRBJ2-7
d_call: TRBD2
cdr3_nt: TGTGCCAGCAGCTTAGCTGGGACTAGCGGGGGGCTGTACGAGCAGTACTTC
cdr3_aa: CASSLAGTSGGLYEQYF

clone_size: few
v_call: TRBV20-1
j_call: TRBJ2-1
d_call: NA
cdr3_nt: TGCAGTGCTAGAGATCCGCCGGGGCAGTTCTTC
cdr3_aa: CSARDPPGQFF

clone_size: few
v_call: TRBV29-1
j_call: TRBJ1-4
d_call: NA
cdr3_nt: TGCAGCGTGTTGCGTGCAACTAATGAAAAACTGTTTTTT
cdr3_aa: CSVLRATNEKLFF

clone_size: NA
v_call: TRBV12-3/TRBV12-4
j_call: TRBJ2-1
d_call: TRBD1
cdr3_nt: TGTGCCAGCAGTTCCCGGGACAGGGATGAGCAGTTCTTC
cdr3_aa: CASSSRDRDEQFF

clone_size: NA
v_call: TRBV5-1
j_call: TRBJ1-1
d_call: TRBD1
cdr3_nt: TGCGCCAGCAGCCTGGTACCGGACAGGGGCACTGAAGCTTTCTTT
cdr3_aa: CASSLVPDRGTEAFF

clone_size: few
v_call: TRBV7-2
j_call: TRBJ1-4
d_call: NA
cdr3_nt: TGTGCCAGCAGCTCATCGCCGGGCGCATATGAAAAACTGTTTTTT
cdr3_aa: CASSSSPGAYEKLFF

clone_size: many
v_call: TRBV7-3
j_call: TRBJ1-6
d_call: NA
cdr3_nt: TGTGCCAGCAGCTTAGGGGCCCCCGGCGATTCACCCCTCCACTTT
cdr3_aa: CASSLGAPGDSPLHF

clone_size: few
v_call: TRBV18
j_call: TRBJ1-5
d_call: NA
cdr3_nt: TGTGCCAGCTCACCCCGAGCCGGGGATCAGCCCCAGCATTTT
cdr3_aa: CASSPRAGDQPQHF

clone_size: many
v_call: TRBV7-9
j_call: TRBJ1-2
d_call: TRBD1
cdr3_nt: TGTGCCAGCAGCTTTAAGGGGACCGGACAGGGATTTGGCTACACCTTC
cdr3_aa: CASSFKGTGQGFGYTF

clone_size: many
v_call: TRBV5-1
j_call: TRBJ2-1
d_call: TRBD2
cdr3_nt: TGCGCCAGCAGCCGAATTTGGCGGGAGGCCACTAATGAGCAGTTCTTC
cdr3_aa: CASSRIWREATNEQFF

clone_size: few
v_call: TRBV24-1
j_call: TRBJ1-5
d_call: NA
cdr3_nt: TGTGCCACCAGTGTTGGTAGCAATCAGCCCCAGCATTTT
cdr3_aa: CATSVGSNQPQHF

clone_size: NA
v_call: TRBV6-1
j_call: TRBJ2-5
d_call: TRBD2
cdr3_nt: TGTGCCAGCAGTGAAATCCCGGGAGGGACCCAGTACTTC
cdr3_aa: CASSEIPGGTQYF